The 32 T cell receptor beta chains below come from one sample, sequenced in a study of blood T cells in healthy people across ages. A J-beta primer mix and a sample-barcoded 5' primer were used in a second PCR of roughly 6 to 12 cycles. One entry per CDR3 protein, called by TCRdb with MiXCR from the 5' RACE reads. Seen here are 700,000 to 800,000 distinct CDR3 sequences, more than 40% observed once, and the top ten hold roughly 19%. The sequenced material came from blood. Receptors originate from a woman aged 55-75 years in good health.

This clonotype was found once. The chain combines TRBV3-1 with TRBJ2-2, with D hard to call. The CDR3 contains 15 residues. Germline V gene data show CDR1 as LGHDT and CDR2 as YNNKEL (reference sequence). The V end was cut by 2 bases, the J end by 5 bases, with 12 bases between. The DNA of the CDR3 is TGTGCCAGCAGCCAATATTCAGCTCAAACCGGGGAGCTGTTTTTT. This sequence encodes CASSQYSAQTGELFF.

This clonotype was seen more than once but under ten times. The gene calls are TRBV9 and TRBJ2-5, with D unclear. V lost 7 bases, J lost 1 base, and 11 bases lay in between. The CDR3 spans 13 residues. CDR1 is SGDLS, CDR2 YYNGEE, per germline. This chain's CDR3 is CASGVGGQETQYF. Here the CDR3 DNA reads TGTGCCAGCGGGGTTGGTGGCCAAGAGACCCAGTACTTC.

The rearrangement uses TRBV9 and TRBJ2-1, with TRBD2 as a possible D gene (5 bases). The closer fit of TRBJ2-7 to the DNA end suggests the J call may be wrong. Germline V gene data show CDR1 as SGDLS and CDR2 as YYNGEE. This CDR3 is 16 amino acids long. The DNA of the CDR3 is TGTGCCAGCAGCATCTTAGCGAAAAGCTCCTACAATGAGCAGTACTTC. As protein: CASSILAKSSYNEQYF.

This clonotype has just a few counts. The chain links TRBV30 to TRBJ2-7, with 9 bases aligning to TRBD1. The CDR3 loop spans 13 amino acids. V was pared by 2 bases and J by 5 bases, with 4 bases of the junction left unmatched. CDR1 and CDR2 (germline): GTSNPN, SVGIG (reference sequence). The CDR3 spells CAWSTGGENEQYF. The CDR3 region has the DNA TGTGCCTGGAGTACAGGGGGCGAGAACGAGCAGTACTTC.

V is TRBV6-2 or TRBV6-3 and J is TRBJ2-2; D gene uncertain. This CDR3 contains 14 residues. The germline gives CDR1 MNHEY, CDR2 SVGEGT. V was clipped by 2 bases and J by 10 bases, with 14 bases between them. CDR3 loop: CASSYVGQSEELFF. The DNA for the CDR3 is TGTGCCAGCAGTTACGTTGGGCAGTCCGAGGAGCTGTTTTTT.

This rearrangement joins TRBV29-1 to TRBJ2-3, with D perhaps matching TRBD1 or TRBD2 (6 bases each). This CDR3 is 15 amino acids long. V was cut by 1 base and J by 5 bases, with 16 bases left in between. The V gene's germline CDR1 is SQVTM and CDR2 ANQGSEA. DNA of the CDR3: TGCAGCGTTGAAGCCCCCGGGGGCAGTCGAGATACGCAGTATTTT. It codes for CSVEAPGGSRDTQYF.

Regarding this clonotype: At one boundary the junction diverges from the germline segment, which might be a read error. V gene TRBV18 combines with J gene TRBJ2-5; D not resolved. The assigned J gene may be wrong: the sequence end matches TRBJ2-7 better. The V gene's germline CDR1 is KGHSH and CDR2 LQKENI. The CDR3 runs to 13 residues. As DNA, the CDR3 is TGCGCCAGCTCACCACCGGCCTATTACGAGCAGTACTTC. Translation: CASSPPAYYEQYF.

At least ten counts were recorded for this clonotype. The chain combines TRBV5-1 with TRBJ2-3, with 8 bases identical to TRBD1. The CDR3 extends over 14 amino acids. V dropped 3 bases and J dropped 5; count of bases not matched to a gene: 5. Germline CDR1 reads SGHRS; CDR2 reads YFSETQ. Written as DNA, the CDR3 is TGCGCCAGCAGCTCGCAGGGGGCGGGAGATACGCAGTATTTT. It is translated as CASSSQGAGDTQYF.

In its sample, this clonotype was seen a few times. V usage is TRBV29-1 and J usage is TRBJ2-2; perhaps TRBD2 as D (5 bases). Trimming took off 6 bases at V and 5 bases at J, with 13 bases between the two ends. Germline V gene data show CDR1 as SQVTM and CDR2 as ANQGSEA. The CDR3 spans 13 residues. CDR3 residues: CSVDYWDTGELFF. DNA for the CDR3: TGCAGCGTAGACTACTGGGATACCGGGGAGCTGTTTTTT.

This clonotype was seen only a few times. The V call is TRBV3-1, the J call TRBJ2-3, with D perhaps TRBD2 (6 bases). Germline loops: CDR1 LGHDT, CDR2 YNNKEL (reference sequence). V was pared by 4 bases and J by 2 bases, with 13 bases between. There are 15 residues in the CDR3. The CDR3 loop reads CASSRLTGDTDTQYF. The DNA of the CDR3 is TGTGCCAGCAGCCGCCTCACGGGGGACACAGATACGCAGTATTTT.

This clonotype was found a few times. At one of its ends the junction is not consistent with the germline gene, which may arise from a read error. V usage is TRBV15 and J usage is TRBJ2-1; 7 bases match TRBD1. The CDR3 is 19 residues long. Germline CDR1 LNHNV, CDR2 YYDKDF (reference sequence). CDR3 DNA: TGTGCCGCCAGCAGAGCCCTAGGAGGACAGGCCTTATCCTACAATGAGCAGTTCTTC. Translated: CAASRALGGQALSYNEQFF.

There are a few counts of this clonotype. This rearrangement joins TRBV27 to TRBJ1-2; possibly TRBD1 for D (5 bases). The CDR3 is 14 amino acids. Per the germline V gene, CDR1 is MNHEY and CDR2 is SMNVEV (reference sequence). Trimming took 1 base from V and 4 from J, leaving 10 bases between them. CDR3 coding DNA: TGTGCCAGCAGTTTATATCAGGGATCCTATGGCTACACCTTC. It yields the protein CASSLYQGSYGYTF.

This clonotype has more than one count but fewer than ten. The CDR3 loop is CASSPKEGLSYEQYF. CDR3 nucleotide sequence: TGTGCCAGCTCCCCAAAGGAGGGACTTTCCTACGAGCAGTACTTC. The rearrangement links TRBV18 to TRBJ2-7; a weak D match, TRBD2 (6 bases). This CDR3 has 15 residues. Germline loops: CDR1 KGHSH, CDR2 LQKENI. Trimming removed 6 bases from V and 1 base from J, with 16 bases in between.

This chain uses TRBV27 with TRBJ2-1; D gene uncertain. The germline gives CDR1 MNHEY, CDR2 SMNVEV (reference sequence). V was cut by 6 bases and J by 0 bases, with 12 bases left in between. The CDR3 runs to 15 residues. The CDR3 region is CASRLRTGSYNEQFF. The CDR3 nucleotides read TGTGCCAGCAGACTAAGGACGGGCTCCTACAATGAGCAGTTCTTC.

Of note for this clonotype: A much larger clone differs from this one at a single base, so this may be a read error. The CDR3 nucleotides read TGTGCCAGCAGCCATAACAATGAGCAGTACTTC. Its translation: CASSHNNEQYF. The chain is built from TRBV3-1 and TRBJ2-5; D unclear. The germline gives CDR1 LGHDT, CDR2 YNNKEL (reference sequence). CDR3 size: 11 residues. Trimming shortened V by 3 bases and J by 11 bases, and 10 bases separated the two germline ends.

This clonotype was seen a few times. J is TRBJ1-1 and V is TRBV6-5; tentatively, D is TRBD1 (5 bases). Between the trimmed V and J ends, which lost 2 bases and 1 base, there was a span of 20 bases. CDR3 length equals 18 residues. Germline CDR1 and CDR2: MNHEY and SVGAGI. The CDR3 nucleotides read TGTGCCAGCAGTTACACGACAGCCTTTGCGGGAGGGAACACTGAAGCTTTCTTT. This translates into CASSYTTAFAGGNTEAFF.

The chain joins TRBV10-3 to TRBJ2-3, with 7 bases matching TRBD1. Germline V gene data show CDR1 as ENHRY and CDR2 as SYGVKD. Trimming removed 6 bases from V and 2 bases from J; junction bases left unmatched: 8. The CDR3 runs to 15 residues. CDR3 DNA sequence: TGTGCCATCAGCAGAAGACAGGGAGACACAGATACGCAGTATTTT. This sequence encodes CAISRRQGDTDTQYF.

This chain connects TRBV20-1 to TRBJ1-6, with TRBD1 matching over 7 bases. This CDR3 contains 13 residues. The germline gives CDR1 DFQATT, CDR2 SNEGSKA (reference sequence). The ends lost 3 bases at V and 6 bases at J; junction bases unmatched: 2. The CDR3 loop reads CSARGQLNSPLHF. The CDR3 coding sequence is TGCAGTGCTAGGGGACAGCTTAATTCACCCCTCCACTTT.

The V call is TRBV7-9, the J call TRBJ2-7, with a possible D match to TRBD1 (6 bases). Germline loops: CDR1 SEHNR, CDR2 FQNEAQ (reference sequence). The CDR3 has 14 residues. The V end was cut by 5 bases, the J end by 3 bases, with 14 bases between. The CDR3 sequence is CASSRGQLIYEQYF. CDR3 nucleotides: TGTGCCAGCAGCCGTGGACAGTTAATCTACGAGCAGTACTTC.

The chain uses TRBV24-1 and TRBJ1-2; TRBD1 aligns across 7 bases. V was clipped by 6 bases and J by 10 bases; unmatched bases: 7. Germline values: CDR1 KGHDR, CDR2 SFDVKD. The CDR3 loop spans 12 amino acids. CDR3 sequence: CATSSGTELYTF. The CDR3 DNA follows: TGTGCCACCAGTTCCGGGACAGAGCTCTACACCTTC.

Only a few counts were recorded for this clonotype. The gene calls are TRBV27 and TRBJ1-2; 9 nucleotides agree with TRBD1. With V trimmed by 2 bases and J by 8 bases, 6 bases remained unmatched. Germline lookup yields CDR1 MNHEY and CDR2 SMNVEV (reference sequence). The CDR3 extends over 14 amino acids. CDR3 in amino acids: CASSLRGQGQGYTF. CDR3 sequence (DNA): TGTGCCAGCAGTTTAAGGGGACAGGGCCAGGGCTACACCTTC.

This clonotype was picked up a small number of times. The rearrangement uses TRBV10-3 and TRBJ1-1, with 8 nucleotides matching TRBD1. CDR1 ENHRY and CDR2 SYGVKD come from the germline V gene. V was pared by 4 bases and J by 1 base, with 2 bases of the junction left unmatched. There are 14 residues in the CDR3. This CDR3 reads CAISVTGENTEAFF. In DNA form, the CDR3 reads TGTGCCATCAGTGTGACAGGGGAGAACACTGAAGCTTTCTTT.

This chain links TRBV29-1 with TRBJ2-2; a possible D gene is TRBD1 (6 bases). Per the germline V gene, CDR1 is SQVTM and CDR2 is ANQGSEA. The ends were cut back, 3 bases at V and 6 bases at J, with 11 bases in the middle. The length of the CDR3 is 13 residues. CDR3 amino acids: CSVEHRAPGELFF. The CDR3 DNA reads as TGCAGCGTTGAGCACAGGGCCCCCGGGGAGCTGTTTTTT.

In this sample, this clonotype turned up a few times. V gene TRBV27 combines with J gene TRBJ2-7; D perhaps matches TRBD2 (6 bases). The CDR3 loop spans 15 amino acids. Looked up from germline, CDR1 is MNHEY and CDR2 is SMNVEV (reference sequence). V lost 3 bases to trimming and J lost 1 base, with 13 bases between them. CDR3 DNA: TGTGCCAGCAGTTTGACACCGGGACTTTCCTACGAGCAGTACTTC. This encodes CASSLTPGLSYEQYF.

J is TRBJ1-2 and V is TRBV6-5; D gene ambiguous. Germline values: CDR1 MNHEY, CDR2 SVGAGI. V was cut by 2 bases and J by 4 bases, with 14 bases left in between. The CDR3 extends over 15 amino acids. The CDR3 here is CASSYKVAETYGYTF. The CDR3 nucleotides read TGTGCCAGCAGTTACAAGGTGGCAGAAACCTATGGCTACACCTTC.

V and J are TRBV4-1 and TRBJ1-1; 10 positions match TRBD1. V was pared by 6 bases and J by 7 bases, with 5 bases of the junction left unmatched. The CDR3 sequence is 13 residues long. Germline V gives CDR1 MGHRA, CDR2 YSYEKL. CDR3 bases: TGCGCCAGCAGACCCGGGACAGGGGATGAAGCTTTCTTT. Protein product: CASRPGTGDEAFF.

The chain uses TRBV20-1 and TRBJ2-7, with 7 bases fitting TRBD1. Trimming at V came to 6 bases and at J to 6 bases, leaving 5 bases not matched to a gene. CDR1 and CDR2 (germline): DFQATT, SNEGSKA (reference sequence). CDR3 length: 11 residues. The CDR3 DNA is TGCAGTGCCGGACAGGCCGCCGAGCAGTACTTC. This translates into CSAGQAAEQYF.

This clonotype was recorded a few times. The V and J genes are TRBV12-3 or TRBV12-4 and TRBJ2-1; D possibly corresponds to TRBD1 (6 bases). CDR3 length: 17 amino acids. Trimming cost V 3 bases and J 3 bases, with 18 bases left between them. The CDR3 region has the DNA TGTGCCAGCAGTTTCTATCCAGACAGGTACAACTACAATGAGCAGTTCTTC. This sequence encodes CASSFYPDRYNYNEQFF.

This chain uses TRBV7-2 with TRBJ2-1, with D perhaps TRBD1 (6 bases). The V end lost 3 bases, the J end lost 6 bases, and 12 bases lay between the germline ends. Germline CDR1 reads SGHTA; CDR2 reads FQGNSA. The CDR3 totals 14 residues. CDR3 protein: CASSLVGQLNEQFF. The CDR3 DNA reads TGTGCCAGCAGCTTGGTAGGACAGCTCAATGAGCAGTTCTTC.

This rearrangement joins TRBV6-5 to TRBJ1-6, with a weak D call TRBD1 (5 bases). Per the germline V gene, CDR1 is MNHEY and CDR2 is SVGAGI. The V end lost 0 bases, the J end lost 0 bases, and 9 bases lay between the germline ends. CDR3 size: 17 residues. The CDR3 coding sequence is TGTGCCAGCAGTTACTCCTCCGACAGCTCCTATAATTCACCCCTCCACTTT. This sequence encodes CASSYSSDSSYNSPLHF.

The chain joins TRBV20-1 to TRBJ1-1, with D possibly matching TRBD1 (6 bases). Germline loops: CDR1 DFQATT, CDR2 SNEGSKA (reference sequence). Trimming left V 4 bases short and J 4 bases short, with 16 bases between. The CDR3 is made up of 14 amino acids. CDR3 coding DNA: TGCAGTGCTAATTTGAGAACAGGGTCCACTGAAGCTTTCTTT. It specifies CSANLRTGSTEAFF.

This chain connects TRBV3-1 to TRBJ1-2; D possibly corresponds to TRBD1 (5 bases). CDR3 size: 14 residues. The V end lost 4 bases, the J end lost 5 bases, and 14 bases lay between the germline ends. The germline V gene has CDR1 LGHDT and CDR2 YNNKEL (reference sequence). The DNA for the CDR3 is TGTGCCAGCAGCCGGGGGACGGACGGTTATGGCTACACCTTC. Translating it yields CASSRGTDGYGYTF.